This T cell receptor (beta chain) was obtained from a study of blood T cell repertoires in COVID-19. Looking at the study overall: Samples representing acute and convalescent COVID-19 were sourced from the United States, Italy and Spain.

CDR3 length: 12 amino acids. Germline CDR1 is ENHRY and CDR2 is SYGVKD. Original analysis: Reference gene primer amplification gave nucleated cell count estimates. TCRdb keeps only in-frame clones here, not all; method: immunoSEQ multiplex PCR. V and J calls and clone size follow that table, whereas D and trimming were derived from the DNA. The table includes 150,000 to 180,000 clones, 75% to 80% detected once. Material: peripheral blood. This TCR was sampled from an elderly man with acute or convalescent COVID-19. The V gene is TRBV10-3, the J gene TRBJ2-1; D call uncertain. In nucleotides, the CDR3 is TGTGGCACCACGAGCTCCTACAATGAGCAGTTCTTC. This translates into CGTTSSYNEQFF.